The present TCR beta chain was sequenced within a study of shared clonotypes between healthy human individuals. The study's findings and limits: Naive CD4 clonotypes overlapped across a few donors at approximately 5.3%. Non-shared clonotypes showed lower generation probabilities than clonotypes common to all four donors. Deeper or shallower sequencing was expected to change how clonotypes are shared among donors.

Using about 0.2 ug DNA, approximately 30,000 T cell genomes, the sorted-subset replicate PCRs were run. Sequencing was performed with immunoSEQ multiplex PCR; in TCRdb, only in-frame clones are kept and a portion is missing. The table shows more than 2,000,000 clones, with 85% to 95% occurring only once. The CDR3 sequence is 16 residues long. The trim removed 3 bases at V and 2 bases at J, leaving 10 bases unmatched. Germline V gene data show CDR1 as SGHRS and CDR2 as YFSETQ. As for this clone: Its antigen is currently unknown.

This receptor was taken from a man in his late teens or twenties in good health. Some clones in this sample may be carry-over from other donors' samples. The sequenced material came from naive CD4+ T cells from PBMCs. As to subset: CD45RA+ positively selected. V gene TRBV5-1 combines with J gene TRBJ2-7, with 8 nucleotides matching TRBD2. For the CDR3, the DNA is TGCGCCAGCAGCTCCCGTCCGACTAGCGAAACCTACGAGCAGTACTTC. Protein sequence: CASSSRPTSETYEQYF.